The clone carrying this T cell receptor beta chain was seen ten or more times. The sample originates from a study of kidney transplant recipient with SARS-CoV-2 infection. TCRdb passed the reads through MiXCR, listing each CDR3 protein once. The sample has 200,000 to 300,000 distinct CDR3 sequences, around 30% seen once. V was pared by 3 bases and J by 1 base, with 12 bases between. CDR1 SGHVS and CDR2 FNYEAQ come from the germline V gene. The CDR3 consists of 15 residues. Here the sequenced sample was a blood sample, taken at baseline and on day 111 from a kidney transplant recipient. This receptor was obtained from a male patient aged 25-45 years who had COVID-19 and was a kidney transplant recipient. The graft donor may be the source of some T cells. The chain carries TRBV7-6 and TRBJ2-5; D not resolved. The CDR3 spells CASSFGQVPQETQYF. The CDR3 DNA reads as TGTGCCAGCAGCTTTGGGCAGGTACCCCAAGAGACCCAGTACTTC.